This TCR beta chain was found in a study of shared clonotypes between healthy human individuals. At the level of the study: Each donor contributed plates that comprised three CD4 naive, three CD4 memory, two CD8 naive and one CD8 memory.

Concerning this clone: As yet, its antigen is unknown.

The protocol was immunoSEQ multiplex PCR, while the TCRdb copy is restricted to in-frame clones and leaves out a portion. The sample has 780,000 or so clones, 72% seen once. Study-level points and caveats: Larger estimated richness was generally seen in naive subsets than in memory subsets. Non-shared clonotypes had lower generation probabilities than clonotypes shared by all four sorted-subset donors. Sampling covered nothing but blood. Tissue TCR repertoires likely differ from those found in blood.

Germline CDR1 and CDR2: LNHDA and SQIVND (reference sequence). Trimming cost V 6 bases and J 3 bases, with 6 bases left between them. This CDR3 has 12 amino acids. The clonotype comes from a woman in her 30s in good health. Sequenced material: memory CD4+ T cells sorted from blood. This sample's subset: CD45RA-negative fraction. The J gene is TRBJ1-3, the V gene TRBV19; D is ambiguous. The chain's CDR3 is CASRSGGNTIYF. The DNA of the CDR3 is TGTGCCAGTAGGAGCGGTGGAAACACCATATATTTT. Full variable domain (remainder filled in from reference TRBV19 and TRBJ1-3): DGGITQSPKYLFRKEGQNVTLSCEQNLNHDAMYWYRQDPGQGLRLIYYSQIVNDFQKGDIAEGYSVSREKKESFPLTVTSAQKNPTAFYLCASRSGGNTIYFGEGSWLTVV.